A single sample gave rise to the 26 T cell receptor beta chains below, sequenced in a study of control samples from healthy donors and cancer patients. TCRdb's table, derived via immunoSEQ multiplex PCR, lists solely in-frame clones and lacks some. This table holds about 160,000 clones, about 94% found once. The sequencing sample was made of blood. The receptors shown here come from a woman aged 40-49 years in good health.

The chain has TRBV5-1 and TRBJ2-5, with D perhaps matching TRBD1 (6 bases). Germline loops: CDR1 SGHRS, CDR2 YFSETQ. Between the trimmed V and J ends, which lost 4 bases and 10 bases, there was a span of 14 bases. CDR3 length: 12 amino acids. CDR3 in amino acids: CASSGNRGIQYF. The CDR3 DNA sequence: TGCGCCAGCAGCGGAAATAGGGGGATCCAGTACTTC.

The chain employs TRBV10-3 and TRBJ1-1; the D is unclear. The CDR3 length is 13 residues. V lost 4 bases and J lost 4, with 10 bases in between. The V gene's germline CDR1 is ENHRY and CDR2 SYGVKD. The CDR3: CAISARGGTEAFF. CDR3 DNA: TGTGCCATCAGTGCCCGGGGAGGCACTGAAGCTTTCTTT.

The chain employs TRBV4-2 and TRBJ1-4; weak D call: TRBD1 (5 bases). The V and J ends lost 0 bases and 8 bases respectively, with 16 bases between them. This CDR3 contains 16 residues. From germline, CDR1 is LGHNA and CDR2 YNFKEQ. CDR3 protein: CASSQDMSQGGEKLFF. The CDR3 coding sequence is TGTGCCAGCAGCCAAGATATGTCGCAGGGTGGGGAAAAACTGTTTTTT.

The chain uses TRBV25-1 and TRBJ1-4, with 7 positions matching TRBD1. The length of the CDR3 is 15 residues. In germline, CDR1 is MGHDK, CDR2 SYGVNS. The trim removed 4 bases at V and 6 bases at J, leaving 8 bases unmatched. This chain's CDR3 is CASSGQGGFHEKLFF. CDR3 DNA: TGTGCCAGCAGTGGACAGGGAGGGTTCCATGAAAAACTGTTTTTT.

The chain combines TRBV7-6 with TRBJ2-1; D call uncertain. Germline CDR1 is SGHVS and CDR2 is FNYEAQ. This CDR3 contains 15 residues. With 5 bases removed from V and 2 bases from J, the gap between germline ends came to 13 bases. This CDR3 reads CASSETRGPYNEQFF. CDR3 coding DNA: TGTGCCAGCAGCGAGACAAGAGGACCCTACAATGAGCAGTTCTTC.

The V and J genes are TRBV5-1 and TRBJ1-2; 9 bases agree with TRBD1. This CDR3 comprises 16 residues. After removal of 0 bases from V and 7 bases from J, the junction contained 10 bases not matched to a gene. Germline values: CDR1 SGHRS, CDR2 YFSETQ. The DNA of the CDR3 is TGCGCCAGCAGCTTGGCACCCGGGACAGGGTTTTCTGGCTACACCTTC. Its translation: CASSLAPGTGFSGYTF.

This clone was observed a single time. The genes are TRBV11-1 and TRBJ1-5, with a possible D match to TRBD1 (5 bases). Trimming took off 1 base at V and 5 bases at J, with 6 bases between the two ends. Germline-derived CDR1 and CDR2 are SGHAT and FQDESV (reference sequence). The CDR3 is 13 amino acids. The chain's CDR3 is CASSLEGDQPQHF. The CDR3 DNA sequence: TGTGCCAGCAGCTTAGAAGGGGATCAGCCCCAGCATTTT. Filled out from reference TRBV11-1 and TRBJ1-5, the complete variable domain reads EAEVAQSPRYKITEKSQAVAFWCDPISGHATLYWYRQILGQGPELLVQFQDESVVDDSQLPKDRFSAERLKGVDSTLKIQPAELGDSAMYLCASSLEGDQPQHFGDGTRLSIL.

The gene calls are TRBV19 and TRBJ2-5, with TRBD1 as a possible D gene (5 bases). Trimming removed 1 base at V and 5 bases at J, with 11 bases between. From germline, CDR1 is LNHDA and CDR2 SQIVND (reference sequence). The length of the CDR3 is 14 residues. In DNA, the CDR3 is TGTGCCAGTAGTATAGGAGGCAGGGTGGAGACCCAGTACTTC. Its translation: CASSIGGRVETQYF. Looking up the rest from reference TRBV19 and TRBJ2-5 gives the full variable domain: DGGITQSPKYLFRKEGQNVTLSCEQNLNHDAMYWYRQDPGQGLRLIYYSQIVNDFQKGDIAEGYSVSREKKESFPLTVTSAQKNPTAFYLCASSIGGRVETQYFGPGTRLLVL.

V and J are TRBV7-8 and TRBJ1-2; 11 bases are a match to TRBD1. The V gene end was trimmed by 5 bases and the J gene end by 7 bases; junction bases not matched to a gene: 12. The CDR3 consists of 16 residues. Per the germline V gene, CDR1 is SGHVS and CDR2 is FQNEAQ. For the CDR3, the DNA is TGTGCCAGCAGCCGGAATATTGGGACAGGGGGAAGTGGCTACACCTTC. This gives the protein CASSRNIGTGGSGYTF.

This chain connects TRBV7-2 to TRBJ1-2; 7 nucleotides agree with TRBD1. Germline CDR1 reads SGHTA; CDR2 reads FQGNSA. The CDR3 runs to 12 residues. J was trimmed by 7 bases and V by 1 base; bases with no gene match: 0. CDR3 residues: CASSLGDSGYTF. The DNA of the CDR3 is TGTGCCAGCAGCTTAGGGGACAGTGGCTACACCTTC.

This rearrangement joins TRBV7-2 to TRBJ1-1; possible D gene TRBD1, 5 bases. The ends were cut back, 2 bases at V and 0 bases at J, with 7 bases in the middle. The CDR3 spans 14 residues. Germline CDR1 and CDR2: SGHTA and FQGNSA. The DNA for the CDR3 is TGTGCCAGCAGCTTACCGGGGGTGAACACTGAAGCTTTCTTT. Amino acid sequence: CASSLPGVNTEAFF.

Here the CDR3 DNA reads TGTGCCAGCGCCGGGGGACAGGGTGGTTACGAGCAGTACTTC. This gives the protein CASAGGQGGYEQYF. The chain joins TRBV6-1 to TRBJ2-7; 9 nucleotides line up with TRBD1. Germline CDR1 and CDR2: MNHNS and SASEGT. V dropped 8 bases and J dropped 4; count of bases not matched to a gene: 9. There are 14 residues in the CDR3.

In DNA, the CDR3 is TGTGCCAGCAGTTACCCCCAGGGGTCTGGGGCCAACGTCCTGACTTTC. Protein sequence: CASSYPQGSGANVLTF. The chain couples TRBV6-6 to TRBJ2-6; possible D gene TRBD1, 6 bases. V lost 2 bases to trimming and J lost 1 base, with 9 bases between them. This CDR3 is built from 16 residues. From germline, CDR1 is MNHNY and CDR2 SVGAGI (reference sequence).

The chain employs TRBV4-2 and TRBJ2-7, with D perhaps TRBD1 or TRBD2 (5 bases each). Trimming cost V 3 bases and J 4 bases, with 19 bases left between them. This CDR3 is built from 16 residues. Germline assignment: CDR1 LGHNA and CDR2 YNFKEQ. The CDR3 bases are TGTGCCAGCAGCCAGTCGACGGCCGAGGGACCTTACGAGCAGTACTTC. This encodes CASSQSTAEGPYEQYF.

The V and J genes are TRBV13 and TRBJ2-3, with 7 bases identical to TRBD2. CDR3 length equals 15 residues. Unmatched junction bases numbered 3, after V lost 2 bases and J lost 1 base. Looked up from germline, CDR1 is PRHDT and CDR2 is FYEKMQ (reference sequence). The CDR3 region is CASSLRLAGTDTQYF. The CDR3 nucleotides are TGTGCCAGCAGCTTAAGGCTAGCGGGCACAGATACGCAGTATTTT.

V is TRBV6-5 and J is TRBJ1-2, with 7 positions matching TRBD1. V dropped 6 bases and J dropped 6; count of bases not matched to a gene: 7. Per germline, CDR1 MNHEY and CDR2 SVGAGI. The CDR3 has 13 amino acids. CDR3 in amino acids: CASSRQGPHGYTF. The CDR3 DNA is TGTGCCAGCAGCCGACAGGGACCCCATGGCTACACCTTC.

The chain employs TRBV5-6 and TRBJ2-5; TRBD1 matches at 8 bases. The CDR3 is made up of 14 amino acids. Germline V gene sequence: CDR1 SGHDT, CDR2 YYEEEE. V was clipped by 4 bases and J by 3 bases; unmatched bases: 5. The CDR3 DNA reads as TGTGCCAGCAGCAAAACAGGGGGTGAAGAGACCCAGTACTTC. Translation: CASSKTGGEETQYF. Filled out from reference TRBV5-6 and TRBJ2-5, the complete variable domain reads DAGVTQSPTHLIKTRGQQVTLRCSPKSGHDTVSWYQQALGQGPQFIFQYYEEEERQRGNFPDRFSGHQFPNYSSELNVNALLLGDSALYLCASSKTGGEETQYFGPGTRLLVL.

The DNA of the CDR3 is TGTGCCAGCAGCCCCCGGACTAGCCTATACTACGAGCAGTACTTC. Amino acids: CASSPRTSLYYEQYF. This chain links TRBV3-1 (or the pseudogene TRBV3-2) with TRBJ2-7; 8 nucleotides line up with TRBD2. The CDR3 extends over 15 amino acids. CDR1 is LGHDT, CDR2 YNNKEL, per germline (reference sequence). The V and J ends lost 4 bases and 3 bases, in that order; junction bases with no gene match: 8.

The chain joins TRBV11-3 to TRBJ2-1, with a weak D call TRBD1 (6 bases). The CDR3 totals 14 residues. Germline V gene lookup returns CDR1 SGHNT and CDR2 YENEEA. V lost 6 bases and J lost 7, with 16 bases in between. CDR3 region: CASSMRGGSNEQFF. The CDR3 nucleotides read TGTGCCAGCAGTATGCGAGGGGGTTCGAATGAGCAGTTCTTC.

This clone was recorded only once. For the CDR3, the DNA is TGTGCCAGCAGTCCCATACAGGGTCTCCAGCCCCAGCATTTT. This sequence encodes CASSPIQGLQPQHF. This chain links TRBV27 with TRBJ1-5; maybe TRBD1 (6 bases). Germline CDR1 MNHEY, CDR2 SMNVEV (reference sequence). Trimming removed 5 bases at V and 7 bases at J, with 15 bases between. This CDR3 is 14 amino acids long.

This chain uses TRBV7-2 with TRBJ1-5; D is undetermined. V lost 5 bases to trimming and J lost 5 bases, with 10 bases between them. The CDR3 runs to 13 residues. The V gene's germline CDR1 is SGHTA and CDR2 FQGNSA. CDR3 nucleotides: TGTGCCAGCAGCGCACGACGGGATCAGCCCCAGCATTTT. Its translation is CASSARRDQPQHF.

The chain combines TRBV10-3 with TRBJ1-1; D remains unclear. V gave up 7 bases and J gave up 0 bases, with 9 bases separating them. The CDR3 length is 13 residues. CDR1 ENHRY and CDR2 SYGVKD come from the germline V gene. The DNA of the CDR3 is TGTGCCATCAAAGAGCGGCTGAACACTGAAGCTTTCTTT. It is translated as CAIKERLNTEAFF.

The CDR3: CASSVGGANMNTEAFF. The CDR3, as DNA: TGTGCCAGCAGCGTAGGAGGGGCAAACATGAACACTGAAGCTTTCTTT. This chain connects TRBV9 to TRBJ1-1, with a tentative D call TRBD1 (5 bases). Looked up from germline, CDR1 is SGDLS and CDR2 is YYNGEE. V lost 0 bases and J 0 bases, leaving 12 bases between the germline ends. CDR3 length: 16 amino acids.

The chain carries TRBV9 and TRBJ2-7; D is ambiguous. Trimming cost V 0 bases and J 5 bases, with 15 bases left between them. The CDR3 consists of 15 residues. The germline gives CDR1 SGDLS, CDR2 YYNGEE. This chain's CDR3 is CASSVDGRAFDEQYF. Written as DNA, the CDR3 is TGTGCCAGCAGCGTAGACGGCCGGGCTTTTGACGAGCAGTACTTC.

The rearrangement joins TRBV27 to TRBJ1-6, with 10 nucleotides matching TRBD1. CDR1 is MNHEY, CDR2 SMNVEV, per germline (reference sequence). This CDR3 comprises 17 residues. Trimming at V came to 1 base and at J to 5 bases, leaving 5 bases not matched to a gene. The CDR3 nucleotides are TGTGCCAGCAGTTTATTTGGGACAGGGGCCGATAATTCACCCCTCCACTTT. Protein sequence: CASSLFGTGADNSPLHF.

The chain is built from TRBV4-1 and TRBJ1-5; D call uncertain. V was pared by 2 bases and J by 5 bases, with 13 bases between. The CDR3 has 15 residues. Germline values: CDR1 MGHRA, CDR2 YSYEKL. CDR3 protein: CASSQWEAGDQPQHF. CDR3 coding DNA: TGCGCCAGCAGCCAATGGGAGGCAGGAGATCAGCCCCAGCATTTT.